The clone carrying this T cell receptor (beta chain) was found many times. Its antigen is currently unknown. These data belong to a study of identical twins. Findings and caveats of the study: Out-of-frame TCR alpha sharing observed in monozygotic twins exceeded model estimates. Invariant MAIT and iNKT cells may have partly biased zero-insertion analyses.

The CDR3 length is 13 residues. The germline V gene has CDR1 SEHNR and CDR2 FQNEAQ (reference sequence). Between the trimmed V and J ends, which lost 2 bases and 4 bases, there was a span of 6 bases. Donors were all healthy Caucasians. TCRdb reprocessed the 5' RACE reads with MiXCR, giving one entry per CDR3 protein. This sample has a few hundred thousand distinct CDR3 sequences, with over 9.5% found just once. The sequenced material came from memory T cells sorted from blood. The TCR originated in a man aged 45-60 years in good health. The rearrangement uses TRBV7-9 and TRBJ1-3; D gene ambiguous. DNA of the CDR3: TGTGCCAGCAGCTTAAGGAAGGGAAACACCATATATTTT. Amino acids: CASSLRKGNTIYF.